The clone carrying this T cell receptor beta chain was counted a few times. The data are from a study of T cell repertoires in cytomegalovirus infection. The V and J ends lost 7 bases and 4 bases respectively, with 13 bases between them. The CDR3 covers 12 residues. Germline CDR1 SQVTM, CDR2 ANQGSEA. TCRdb used MiXCR to reprocess the reads, holding one entry per CDR3 protein. This table has hundreds of thousands of distinct CDR3 sequences, roughly 24% appearing once. The sample consisted of CD8+ T cells from PBMCs. The clonotype comes from a human donor in good health (CMV status not recorded). Some clones in this sample may be carry-over from other donors' samples. This chain joins TRBV29-1 and TRBJ2-5, with D perhaps matching TRBD1 or TRBD2 (5 bases each). CDR3 region: CSATVGRETQYF. The CDR3 nucleotides read TGCAGCGCCACGGTGGGACGAGAGACCCAGTACTTC. Filled out from reference TRBV29-1 and TRBJ2-5, the complete variable domain reads SAVISQKPSRDICQRGTSLTIQCQVDSQVTMMFWYRQQPGQSLTLIATANQGSEATYESGFVIDKFPISRPNLTFSTLTVSNMSPEDSSIYLCSATVGRETQYFGPGTRLLVL.